This entry describes one TCR beta chain. Its antigen is as yet unknown. This specimen belongs to a study of PD-1 blockade in classical Hodgkin lymphoma. Whole-study results and caveats: What drove the repertoire differences, possibly disease activity or prior therapy, has not been defined. By cycle point C4D1, TCR diversity had risen significantly in CD4+ cells (but not CD8+ cells).

The assay was immunoSEQ multiplex PCR, and TCRdb's table has in-frame clones only and misses some. The data contain 84,000 or so clones, around 90% of them singletons. With no exception, relapse followed autologous stem cell transplantation in all patients, and brentuximab vedotin exposure varied. Sequenced material: peripheral blood mononuclear cells (PBMCs), taken before the second cycle of nivolumab. The source of this sequence is a human donor with classical Hodgkin lymphoma.

The CDR3 protein is CASSLGTAPYEQYF. CDR3 nucleotides: TGCGCCAGCAGCTTGGGGACGGCCCCCTACGAGCAGTACTTC. The J gene is TRBJ2-7, the V gene TRBV5-1; D not certain. Germline assignment: CDR1 SGHRS and CDR2 YFSETQ. The CDR3 runs to 14 residues. V lost 0 bases to trimming and J lost 2 bases, with 9 bases between them.